This entry lists 18 T cell receptor beta chains sequenced from one sample in a study of cytomegalovirus exposure and HLA in healthy donors. Primers for the PCR totalled 60 Vbeta and 13 Jbeta. Measured with immunoSEQ multiplex PCR; TCRdb has only the in-frame clones, and not every one. The table shows 150,000 to 200,000 clones, with approximately 70% occurring only once. The sequenced material came from PBMCs. These TCRs come from a human donor in good health.

This chain joins TRBV7-2 and TRBJ1-2; 9 bases are a match to TRBD1. CDR3 length: 15 residues. Germline trimming cut 0 bases from V and 5 bases from J; bases unmatched to any gene: 4. Looked up from germline, CDR1 is SGHTA and CDR2 is FQGNSA. The chain's CDR3 is CASSLAPDRGYGYTF. CDR3 DNA: TGTGCCAGCAGCTTAGCTCCGGACAGGGGATATGGCTACACCTTC.

J is TRBJ1-4 and V is TRBV2, with a tentative D call TRBD1 (6 bases). Trimming shortened V by 4 bases and J by 4 bases, and 10 bases separated the two germline ends. There are 14 residues in the CDR3. The germline V gene encodes CDR1 SNHLY and CDR2 FYNNEI. As DNA, the CDR3 is TGTGCCAGCAGTGGACAGGTACATAATGAAAAACTGTTTTTT. The encoded protein is CASSGQVHNEKLFF.

The rearrangement links TRBV7-6 to TRBJ2-7, with D possibly TRBD1 on 5 matching bases. The CDR3 is 14 amino acids. Between the trimmed V and J ends, which lost 0 bases and 5 bases, there was a span of 11 bases. From germline, CDR1 is SGHVS and CDR2 FNYEAQ. CDR3: CASSLAGRAHEQYF. In DNA form, the CDR3 reads TGTGCCAGCAGCTTAGCGGGCAGGGCCCACGAGCAGTACTTC. Based on the CDR3 plus reference TRBV7-6 and TRBJ2-7, the full variable domain is GAGVSQSPRYKVTKRGQDVALRCDPISGHVSLYWYRQALGQGPEFLTYFNYEAQQDKSGLPNDRFSAERPEGSISTLTIQRTEQRDSAMYRCASSLAGRAHEQYFGPGTRLTVT.

The V call is TRBV10-3, the J call TRBJ2-6; maybe TRBD1 (5 bases). The CDR3 contains 16 residues. Germline V CDR1 and CDR2: ENHRY, SYGVKD. The ends were cut back, 6 bases at V and 1 base at J, with 13 bases in the middle. CDR3 sequence: CAIRQGTLSGANVLTF. CDR3 DNA sequence: TGTGCCATCAGGCAGGGTACTTTGTCTGGGGCCAACGTCCTGACTTTC.

The V and J genes are TRBV7-9 and TRBJ2-3; a weak D match, TRBD1 (5 bases). This CDR3 contains 17 residues. CDR1 and CDR2 (germline): SEHNR, FQNEAQ (reference sequence). V lost 5 bases and J lost 0, with 18 bases in between. In DNA form, the CDR3 reads TGTGCCAGCAGCCCCCCCCGGCAGGGCGTGAGCACAGATACGCAGTATTTT. The encoded protein is CASSPPRQGVSTDTQYF.

The genes are TRBV7-2 and TRBJ2-6, with unresolved D. CDR1 and CDR2 from the germline V gene are SGHTA and FQGNSA. V was trimmed by 5 bases and J by 5 bases, leaving 7 bases between them. This CDR3 spans 13 amino acids. CDR3 nucleotide sequence: TGTGCCAGCAGCCCCCGTCGGGCCAACGTCCTGACTTTC. Protein sequence: CASSPRRANVLTF.

This clone was seen only once. This chain uses TRBV10-3 with TRBJ1-1; D is possibly TRBD1 (5 bases). The germline CDR1 and CDR2 sequences are ENHRY and SYGVKD. The CDR3 length is 16 residues. The V gene lost 4 bases and the J gene lost 1 base, with 16 bases spanning the gap. CDR3 protein: CAISGTTAASNTEAFF. CDR3 sequence (DNA): TGTGCCATCAGTGGCACGACAGCTGCCTCGAACACTGAAGCTTTCTTT.

The CDR3 reads CASSDTRDRGNQPQHF. CDR3 bases: TGTGCCAGCAGTGATACGAGGGACAGGGGCAATCAGCCCCAGCATTTT. This sequence joins TRBV2 and TRBJ1-5, with 9 positions matching TRBD1. The CDR3 sequence is 16 residues long. The J segment lost 2 bases and the V segment lost 3 bases, leaving 5 bases of the junction unmatched. CDR1 and CDR2 from the germline V gene are SNHLY and FYNNEI.

The rearrangement links TRBV7-9 to TRBJ1-1; a weak D match, TRBD1 (5 bases). This CDR3 contains 15 residues. Germline loops: CDR1 SEHNR, CDR2 FQNEAQ (reference sequence). The germline V and J ends were trimmed by 5 bases and 0 bases, with 13 bases remaining between them. In DNA form, the CDR3 reads TGTGCCAGCAGCGACGAAGGGGATTTGAACACTGAAGCTTTCTTT. Protein: CASSDEGDLNTEAFF.

The rearrangement joins TRBV7-9 to TRBJ2-3; 11 nucleotides agree with TRBD1. The CDR3 is 16 amino acids. J gave up 3 bases and V 0 bases, and 2 bases lay outside the gene matches. Germline CDR1 SEHNR, CDR2 FQNEAQ (reference sequence). DNA of the CDR3: TGTGCCAGCAGCTTAGCGGGACAGGGGGGGACAGATACGCAGTATTTT. Amino acids: CASSLAGQGGTDTQYF.

The chain uses TRBV7-2 and TRBJ2-7, with D maybe TRBD1 (5 bases). This CDR3 has 15 amino acids. Trimming left V 1 base short and J 2 bases short, with 12 bases between. Germline V gene data show CDR1 as SGHTA and CDR2 as FQGNSA. In DNA, the CDR3 is TGTGCCAGCAGCTTAGTGCAGGGTGAGGCCTACGAGCAGTACTTC. The encoded protein is CASSLVQGEAYEQYF.

This chain uses TRBV19 with TRBJ2-5, with 8 bases lining up with TRBD1. In germline, CDR1 is LNHDA, CDR2 SQIVND (reference sequence). The length of the CDR3 is 16 residues. Unmatched junction bases numbered 15, after V lost 10 bases and J lost 2 bases. In DNA, the CDR3 is TGTGCCACTCGCTACTCGGGACAGGTGGCTCAAGAGACCCAGTACTTC. Residues: CATRYSGQVAQETQYF.

The chain combines TRBV11-3 with TRBJ2-5; 9 nucleotides line up with TRBD2. This CDR3 has 16 amino acids. Trimming cost V 1 base and J 5 bases; bases outside gene matches: 8. CDR1 SGHNT and CDR2 YENEEA come from the germline V gene. The DNA of the CDR3 is TGTGCCAGCAGCTTAGGTAGCGGGGGCCCTGGGGAGACCCAGTACTTC. This encodes CASSLGSGGPGETQYF.

The chain combines TRBV6-5 with TRBJ1-2; 11 nucleotides align to TRBD1. Germline V gene lookup returns CDR1 MNHEY and CDR2 SVGAGI. The CDR3 loop spans 13 amino acids. With V trimmed by 7 bases and J by 6 bases, 4 bases remained unmatched. The CDR3 bases are TGTGCCAGCACCCGGACAGGGGGCAATGGCTACACCTTC. The encoded protein is CASTRTGGNGYTF.

This clone appeared a single time. The CDR3 protein is CASRQGVDSPLHF. The DNA of the CDR3 is TGTGCCAGCAGACAGGGGGTGGATTCACCCCTCCACTTT. This rearrangement joins TRBV6-5 to TRBJ1-6, with 8 bases lining up with TRBD1. J was trimmed by 8 bases and V by 6 bases; bases with no gene match: 3. There are 13 residues in the CDR3. Germline CDR1 is MNHEY and CDR2 is SVGAGI.

The V gene is TRBV10-3, the J gene TRBJ2-1; 9 nucleotides match TRBD1. Germline CDR1 and CDR2: ENHRY and SYGVKD. This CDR3 is built from 15 residues. V lost 2 bases and J lost 7; bases outside the gene matches: 6. Here the CDR3 reads CAISEEQGARNEQFF. The CDR3 DNA follows: TGTGCCATCAGTGAGGAACAGGGGGCCAGGAATGAGCAGTTCTTC.

The chain recombines TRBV5-1 with TRBJ2-1; the D gene is possibly TRBD2 (5 bases). Germline-derived CDR1 and CDR2 are SGHRS and YFSETQ. Trimming took off 6 bases at V and 8 bases at J, with 18 bases between the two ends. The CDR3 spans 14 residues. The CDR3 is CASIAGVGRDEQFF. CDR3 sequence (DNA): TGCGCCAGCATAGCCGGGGTAGGAAGGGATGAGCAGTTCTTC. Complete variable domain (other parts from reference TRBV5-1 and TRBJ2-1): KAGVTQTPRYLIKTRGQQVTLSCSPISGHRSVSWYQQTPGQGLQFLFEYFSETQRNKGNFPGRFSGRQFSNSRSEMNVSTLELGDSALYLCASIAGVGRDEQFFGPGTRLTVL.

The V gene is TRBV13, the J gene TRBJ2-1; possibly TRBD2 for D (5 bases). V was pared by 8 bases and J by 8 bases, with 16 bases between. Germline lookup yields CDR1 PRHDT and CDR2 FYEKMQ (reference sequence). The CDR3 covers 13 residues. The CDR3 coding sequence is TGTGCCAGCGGGGTACGGTGGGGAGATGAGCAGTTCTTC. Translating it yields CASGVRWGDEQFF.